These T cell receptor beta chains were read from a single sample in a study of blood T cell repertoires in COVID-19. Repertoires were generated with immunoSEQ multiplex PCR, while TCRdb's copy carries only in-frame clones and drops some. This table has over 300,000 clones, 80% to 90% appearing once. Sequencing used PBMCs or T cells enriched from blood (not recorded which). These TCRs come from a woman aged 18-29 years who had recovered from COVID-19. Each CDR3 is given with its conserved first and last residue. The D gene is left open where the match is weak. Clone sizes are given selectively: once, few, many, or a class where the clone is expanded.

clone size	D gene	J gene	V gene	CDR3 DNA	CDR3 protein
-	TRBD2	TRBJ2-5	TRBV2	TGTGCCAGCAGTGACCGGGGGGGGCAAGAGACCCAGTACTTC	CASSDRGGQETQYF
-	TRBD1	TRBJ2-7	TRBV6-1	TGTGCCAGCAGTGAAAGACAGGGAAGGAACGAGCAGTACTTC	CASSERQGRNEQYF
-	TRBD1	TRBJ1-2	TRBV2	TGTGCCAGCAGTGAACAGGGACAGGGGAGCTATGGCTACACCTTC	CASSEQGQGSYGYTF
-	TRBD1	TRBJ1-6	TRBV3-1/TRBV3-2	TGTGCCAGCAGCCTACTCCGGGGACAGGGAAGGAATTCACCCCTCCACTTT	CASSLLRGQGRNSPLHF
-	TRBD1	TRBJ1-4	TRBV18	TGTGCCAGCTCACCACGACAGGGTGATGAAAAACTGTTTTTT	CASSPRQGDEKLFF
-	-	TRBJ2-2	TRBV19	TGTGCCAGTAGTTTGGCAGGGCGGAACGGGGAGCTGTTTTTT	CASSLAGRNGELFF
-	TRBD1	TRBJ1-2	TRBV7-9	TGTGCCAGCAGCTCCACAGGGGGGTATGGCTACACCTTC	CASSSTGGYGYTF
-	-	TRBJ1-2	TRBV19	TGTGCCAGTAGTACCATCGGCGGGGACGGAAGTAACTATGGCTACACCTTC	CASSTIGGDGSNYGYTF
once	-	TRBJ1-2	TRBV15	TGTGCCACCAGCAGAGAGCATAGGGGAGGGGGCTACACCTTC	CATSREHRGGGYTF
-	-	TRBJ1-1	TRBV4-1	TGCGCCAGCAGCCCCGGGAGAGGCACTGAAGCTTTCTTT	CASSPGRGTEAFF
few	TRBD1	TRBJ1-4	TRBV6-5	TGTGCCAGCAGTATGGACAGGGGTTGGGAAAAACTGTTTTTT	CASSMDRGWEKLFF
-	-	TRBJ2-1	TRBV7-9	TGTGCCAGCAGCTTATCGGGGAATGAGCAGTTCTTC	CASSLSGNEQFF
-	-	TRBJ2-7	TRBV7-9	TGTGCCAGCAGCCTTGCCGGGACACCCTACGAGCAGTACTTC	CASSLAGTPYEQYF
-	-	TRBJ2-7	TRBV6-5	TGTGCCAGCAGTTACGGAGGCTCCTACGAGCAGTACTTC	CASSYGGSYEQYF
once	-	TRBJ1-5	TRBV5-5	TGTGCCAGCGGACTTGGAAGGGAGGCGAATCAGCCCCAGCATTTT	CASGLGREANQPQHF
-	TRBD1	TRBJ1-2	TRBV18	TGTGCCAGCTCACGTGGACAGGGAGTCTATGGCTACACCTTC	CASSRGQGVYGYTF
-	-	TRBJ1-6	TRBV24-1	TGTGCCACCTCCAGGGGCGCCGATTCACCCCTCCACTTT	CATSRGADSPLHF
few	-	TRBJ1-3	TRBV7-9	TGTGCCAGCAGCTTAACGAGCCCTTATTTCCGAGACACCATATATTTT	CASSLTSPYFRDTIYF
many	TRBD1	TRBJ1-4	TRBV2	TGTGCCAGCGGAGAAGGGACAGCTAATGAAAAACTGTTTTTT	CASGEGTANEKLFF
-	-	TRBJ1-2	TRBV12-2	TGTGCAAGTCGCCAGGGAGGCGACAGGGTTTATCTCTATGGCTACACCTTC	CASRQGGDRVYLYGYTF
few	TRBD1	TRBJ2-3	TRBV7-9	TGTGCCAGCAGCAACCCGGACAGGGGCAAAGATACGCAGTATTTT	CASSNPDRGKDTQYF
-	-	TRBJ2-2	TRBV18	TGTGCCAGCTCCCTCTCAGCCGGGACACGGAACACCGGGGAGCTGTTTTTT	CASSLSAGTRNTGELFF
-	-	TRBJ1-5	TRBV7-8	TGTGCCAGCAGCTTACATGGGCCGGATAGCAATCAGCCCCAGCATTTT	CASSLHGPDSNQPQHF
once	-	TRBJ2-2	TRBV6-5	TGTGCCAGCAGAGCCCCGACCGGGGAGCTGTTTTTT	CASRAPTGELFF
-	TRBD1	TRBJ1-1	TRBV7-9	TGTGCCAGCAGCCCGGGACAGTGGGGCGCTGAAGCTTTCTTT	CASSPGQWGAEAFF
-	-	TRBJ2-3	TRBV5-4	TGTGCCAGCAGCTTGGAGAGGCAGACTTACACAGATACGCAGTATTTT	CASSLERQTYTDTQYF
once	TRBD1	TRBJ2-3	TRBV18	TGTGCCAGCTCACCCCAGTGGGACAGGGCCACAGATACGCAGTATTTT	CASSPQWDRATDTQYF
-	-	TRBJ1-1	TRBV30	TGTGCCTGGAGTGTACGAGGGTACCTCACTGAAGCTTTCTTT	CAWSVRGYLTEAFF
-	-	TRBJ2-1	TRBV5-1	TGCGCCAGCAGCTTAGACTCATCGAGCTCCTACAATGAGCAGTTCTTC	CASSLDSSSSYNEQFF
-	-	TRBJ1-3	TRBV4-1	TGCGCCAGCAGCCAATCGGCAGGCTCTGGAAACACCATATATTTT	CASSQSAGSGNTIYF
-	-	TRBJ1-1	TRBV28	TGTGCCAGCAGTTTAAGTGGACTTACCACGGGCTCTGAAGCTTTCTTT	CASSLSGLTTGSEAFF
-	-	TRBJ1-2	TRBV2	TGTGTCAAAGGGAGGACAACCCTCTATGGCTACACCTTC	CVKGRTTLYGYTF
-	TRBD1	TRBJ2-2	TRBV6-2/TRBV6-3	TGTGCCAGCAGCGATACAGGGGGACAGGGGGCGCGCGGGGAGCTGTTTTTT	CASSDTGGQGARGELFF
-	TRBD1	TRBJ1-1	TRBV18	TGTGCCAGCTCACCCCCAGGGGGCACTGAAGCTTTCTTT	CASSPPGGTEAFF
-	TRBD1	TRBJ1-6	TRBV13	TGTGCCAGCAGCCACCGGGACAGGGGGCATTCACCCCTCCACTTT	CASSHRDRGHSPLHF
-	-	TRBJ1-1	TRBV3-1/TRBV3-2	TGTGCCAGCAGCCATAAGGGGCCGAACACTGAAGCTTTCTTT	CASSHKGPNTEAFF
once	-	TRBJ1-1	TRBV19	TGTGCCAGTGCCGGACAGTCCATTTTGAACACTGAAGCTTTCTTT	CASAGQSILNTEAFF
-	-	TRBJ1-2	TRBV30	TGTGCCTGGAGTACAGGGTTAGGGTATGGCTACACCTTC	CAWSTGLGYGYTF
-	TRBD1	TRBJ2-7	TRBV7-9	TGTGCCAGCAGCGACAGAGACAGGGCCCGTTCCTACGAGCAGTACTTC	CASSDRDRARSYEQYF
-	TRBD1	TRBJ2-1	TRBV27	TGTGCCAGCAGTTCCGGGACAGTCTCCTACAATGAGCAGTTCTTC	CASSSGTVSYNEQFF
few	-	TRBJ2-2	TRBV12-3/TRBV12-4	TGTGCGTTCGCCAGTGGCACCGGGGAGCTGTTTTTT	CAFASGTGELFF
few	-	TRBJ2-2	TRBV7-8	TGTGCCAGCAGCTCGCACCGGGTCCCGACCGCCGGGGAGCTGTTTTTT	CASSSHRVPTAGELFF
-	-	TRBJ2-7	TRBV7-2	TGTGCCAGCAGCCAGCATGGAGGGCCCAGCTCCTACGAGCAGTACTTC	CASSQHGGPSSYEQYF
few	TRBD2	TRBJ2-1	TRBV19	TGTGCCAGTAGCCCCACCGGGACTAGCGGGGGGCTTGGCTCCTACAATGAGCAGTTCTTC	CASSPTGTSGGLGSYNEQFF
-	-	TRBJ2-1	TRBV13	TGTGCCAGCAGCCCCAGGCAGTACAATGAGCAGTTCTTC	CASSPRQYNEQFF
-	-	TRBJ1-2	TRBV5-6	TGTGCCAGCAGCCCCATTCGGGCCGGGGTATACGGCAACTATGGCTACACCTTC	CASSPIRAGVYGNYGYTF
-	TRBD2	TRBJ2-7	TRBV28	TGTGCCAGCAGTTTTAAGGGACTAGGCGAGCAGTACTTC	CASSFKGLGEQYF
-	TRBD1	TRBJ2-7	TRBV3-1/TRBV3-2	TGTGCCAGCAGCCAGATCCCGGGACAGGGGCGGCAGTACTTC	CASSQIPGQGRQYF
-	TRBD2	TRBJ2-7	TRBV7-3	TGTGCCAGCAGCTTGGCTAGCGGAGCTGTAATCTACGAGCAGTACTTC	CASSLASGAVIYEQYF
-	-	TRBJ1-3	TRBV5-1	TGCGCCAGCAGCTTGGACATTGGAAACACCATATATTTT	CASSLDIGNTIYF